This entry features one TCR beta chain sequence. Its antigen remains unidentified. CD45RO-negative cells were positively selected for CCR7, leaving out terminally differentiated effector memory CD45RA+ cells. This record comes from a study of shared clonotypes between healthy human individuals. Study results and caveats: Only blood samples were collected, and tissue repertoires likely differ.

Deep-level assay runs were performed. The repertoire was sequenced with immunoSEQ multiplex PCR; TCRdb's copy has only in-frame clones and lacks some. Of about 2.2 million clones listed, roughly 93% are singletons. Sample: naive CD8+ T cells from PBMCs. The sequence derives from a man aged 18-30 years in good health. Some clones in this sample may be carry-over from other donors' samples.

The DNA of the CDR3 is TGTGCCAGCAGCTCCGGAAAACAGAAGCAGTACTTC. This translates into CASSSGKQKQYF. The V gene is TRBV7-8, the J gene TRBJ2-7; no reliable D call. Germline CDR1 reads SGHVS; CDR2 reads FQNEAQ. CDR3 length: 12 residues. Trimming left V 4 bases short and J 8 bases short, with 12 bases between.